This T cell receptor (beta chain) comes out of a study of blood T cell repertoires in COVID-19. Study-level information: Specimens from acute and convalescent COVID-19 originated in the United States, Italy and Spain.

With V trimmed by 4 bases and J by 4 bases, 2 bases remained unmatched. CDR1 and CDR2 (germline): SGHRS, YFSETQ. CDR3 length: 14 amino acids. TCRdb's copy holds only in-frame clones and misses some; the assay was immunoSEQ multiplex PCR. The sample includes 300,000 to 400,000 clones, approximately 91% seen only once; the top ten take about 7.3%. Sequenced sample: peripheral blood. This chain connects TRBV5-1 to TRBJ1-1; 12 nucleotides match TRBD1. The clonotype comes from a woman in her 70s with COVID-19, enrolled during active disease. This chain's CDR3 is CASSPGQGATEAFF. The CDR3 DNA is TGCGCCAGCAGCCCGGGACAGGGGGCCACTGAAGCTTTCTTT.